The clone carrying this T cell receptor beta chain was observed at least ten times. The antigen remains undetermined. An end of the junction differs from the germline gene, which may be a read error. Germline loops: CDR1 SGHRS, CDR2 YFSETQ. This CDR3 is built from 14 residues. These data come from a study of T cells after yellow fever vaccination. Across the whole study: In the case of low-cell-number fractions, SMART-Seq v4 Ultra Low Input was used for preparation.

General study results and limits: Subsequent booster samples again held most clones from primary vaccination (just under 98% CD4, 85% to 90% CD8). Abundant bulk-derived clonotypes could contaminate FACS-sorted repertoires.

TCRdb redid the calling of the 5' RACE reads with MiXCR, one entry per CDR3 protein. This table holds hundreds of thousands of distinct CDR3 sequences, roughly 12% found once. The gene calls are TRBV5-1 and TRBJ2-5; weak D call: TRBD2 (7 bases). This specimen was PBMCs, taken on the day of the first yellow fever vaccination. This clonotype was obtained from a man aged 18 to 30 who received the YFV17D yellow fever vaccine. CDR3 region: CASSLGGGAETQYF. The CDR3 DNA is TGTGCCAGCAGCTTAGGGGGAGGGGCCGAGACCCAGTACTTC.